Each of the 28 T cell receptor beta chains below was sequenced from the same sample in a study of PD-1 blockade in classical Hodgkin lymphoma. The table came from immunoSEQ multiplex PCR; TCRdb's copy has only in-frame clones and leaves some out. This sample has around 20,000 clones, with more than 60% found just once. No patient escaped relapse after autologous stem cell transplantation, and brentuximab vedotin exposure varied. The input for sequencing was peripheral blood mononuclear cells (PBMCs), taken before the second cycle of nivolumab. These receptor sequences come from a human donor with classical Hodgkin lymphoma.

The genes are TRBV19 and TRBJ1-3, with D possibly matching TRBD1 (5 bases). V dropped 3 bases and J dropped 0 bases, with 6 bases sitting between them. Germline CDR1 reads LNHDA; CDR2 reads SQIVND (reference sequence). The CDR3 extends over 14 amino acids. For the CDR3, the DNA is TGTGCCAGTAGTATCGGGGGCTCTGGAAACACCATATATTTT. This codes for CASSIGGSGNTIYF. Full variable domain (rest looked up from reference TRBV19 and TRBJ1-3): DGGITQSPKYLFRKEGQNVTLSCEQNLNHDAMYWYRQDPGQGLRLIYYSQIVNDFQKGDIAEGYSVSREKKESFPLTVTSAQKNPTAFYLCASSIGGSGNTIYFGEGSWLTVV.

J is TRBJ1-1 and V is TRBV6-1; D gene unclear. Germline V gives CDR1 MNHNS, CDR2 SASEGT. V gave up 5 bases and J gave up 6 bases, with 7 bases separating them. This CDR3 is 11 amino acids long. Here the CDR3 reads CASSRAAEAFF. Here the CDR3 DNA reads TGTGCCAGCAGTCGGGCGGCTGAAGCTTTCTTT.

The genes are TRBV27 and TRBJ1-4; 8 bases fit TRBD1. J was trimmed by 7 bases and V by 3 bases; bases with no gene match: 7. This CDR3 region has 15 residues. CDR1 and CDR2 (germline): MNHEY, SMNVEV (reference sequence). The CDR3 protein is CASSFSRTGREKLFF. In nucleotides, the CDR3 is TGTGCCAGCAGTTTTTCCAGGACAGGGCGTGAAAAACTGTTTTTT. Supplemented by reference TRBV27 and TRBJ1-4, the full variable domain reads EAQVTQNPRYLITVTGKKLTVTCSQNMNHEYMSWYRQDPGLGLRQIYYSMNVEVTDKGDVPEGYKVSRKEKRNFPLILESPSPNQTSLYFCASSFSRTGREKLFFGSGTQLSVL.

V gene TRBV29-1 combines with J gene TRBJ2-1, with 7 nucleotides matching TRBD2. The CDR3 spans 14 residues. The J segment lost 4 bases and the V segment lost 4 bases, leaving 7 bases of the junction unmatched. The germline gives CDR1 SQVTM, CDR2 ANQGSEA. CDR3 protein: CSVGGGERYNEQFF. Here the CDR3 DNA reads TGCAGCGTTGGCGGGGGAGAGAGGTACAATGAGCAGTTCTTC.

V and J are TRBV30 and TRBJ2-7, with a tentative D call TRBD1 (6 bases). The germline gives CDR1 GTSNPN, CDR2 SVGIG (reference sequence). The CDR3 runs to 12 residues. V was cut by 7 bases and J by 2 bases, with 12 bases left in between. CDR3 region: CALRRDTYEQYF. CDR3 DNA sequence: TGTGCCTTGAGAAGGGACACCTACGAGCAGTACTTC.

CDR3 nucleotides: TGTGCCAGCAGTTTATCCGGCCTTATCCCAGATACGCAGTATTTT. Protein sequence: CASSLSGLIPDTQYF. J is TRBJ2-3 and V is TRBV28; D call uncertain. CDR3 length equals 15 residues. Germline V CDR1 and CDR2: MDHEN, SYDVKM. The V gene lost 1 base and the J gene lost 4 bases, with 12 bases spanning the gap.

This clone was seen just once. The V gene is TRBV6-1, the J gene TRBJ2-7; 11 bases match TRBD2. This CDR3 contains 14 residues. Germline values: CDR1 MNHNS, CDR2 SASEGT. Losses at the gene ends were 6 bases for V and 2 bases for J; bases not matched to a gene: 3. The CDR3 sequence is CASRTSGVTYEQYF. CDR3 DNA: TGTGCCAGCAGGACTAGCGGGGTTACCTACGAGCAGTACTTC.

The chain has TRBV7-4 and TRBJ1-4, with D possibly being TRBD1 (5 bases). CDR3 length: 14 residues. V was shortened by 3 bases and J by 8 bases, with 13 bases between the two germline ends. Germline-derived CDR1 and CDR2 are SGHVT and SQSDAQ. The CDR3 nucleotides are TGTGCCAGCAGCTTCAGGGTGATGGGAGAAAAACTGTTTTTT. Amino acid sequence: CASSFRVMGEKLFF.

This chain uses TRBV5-1 with TRBJ1-3; the match to TRBD1 covers 8 bases. V lost 1 base to trimming and J lost 13 bases; unmatched junction nucleotides: 10. The germline CDR1 and CDR2 sequences are SGHRS and YFSETQ. The CDR3 is 14 residues long. CDR3: CASSLNQQGEAIYF. CDR3 DNA: TGCGCCAGCAGCTTGAATCAACAGGGGGAAGCTATATATTTT.

In DNA, the CDR3 is TGTGCCAGCAGTTTGGGGCCAGCCCTGAACACTGAAGCTTTCTTT. Its translation is CASSLGPALNTEAFF. The chain links TRBV27 to TRBJ1-1, with TRBD1 as a possible D gene (5 bases). Germline loops: CDR1 MNHEY, CDR2 SMNVEV (reference sequence). V was clipped by 3 bases and J by 0 bases, with 11 bases between them. There are 15 residues in the CDR3.

The chain employs TRBV19 and TRBJ2-6, with 7 bases that match TRBD1. This CDR3 spans 15 amino acids. Germline V gene data show CDR1 as LNHDA and CDR2 as SQIVND (reference sequence). J was trimmed by 0 bases and V by 6 bases; bases with no gene match: 2. This CDR3 reads CASRGQYSGANVLTF. The CDR3 coding sequence is TGTGCCAGTAGGGGACAGTACTCTGGGGCCAACGTCCTGACTTTC.

The V call is TRBV9, the J call TRBJ1-1; D not resolved. Germline-derived CDR1 and CDR2 are SGDLS and YYNGEE. V was trimmed by 3 bases and J by 1 base, leaving 13 bases between them. CDR3 length: 15 amino acids. The CDR3 here is CASSGIRQPNTEAFF. CDR3 nucleotides: TGTGCCAGCAGCGGTATAAGGCAGCCGAACACTGAAGCTTTCTTT. Using reference TRBV9 and TRBJ1-1 for the parts outside the CDR3, the full variable domain is DSGVTQTPKHLITATGQRVTLRCSPRSGDLSVYWYQQSLDQGLQFLIQYYNGEERAKGNILERFSAQQFPDLHSELNLSSLELGDSALYFCASSGIRQPNTEAFFGQGTRLTVV.

This clone was seen a few times. Here the CDR3 reads CASSRTEATGELFF. For the CDR3, the DNA is TGCGCCAGCAGTCGGACAGAAGCCACCGGGGAGCTGTTTTTT. The rearrangement joins TRBV10-1 to TRBJ2-2; D is perhaps TRBD1 (6 bases). Trimming left V 5 bases short and J 4 bases short, with 11 bases between. Germline lookup yields CDR1 WNHNN and CDR2 SYGVQD (reference sequence). This CDR3 has 14 residues.

This chain uses TRBV7-6 with TRBJ1-4; weak D call: TRBD1 (5 bases). This CDR3 comprises 16 residues. V lost 5 bases, J lost 8 bases, and 21 bases lay in between. Germline CDR1 SGHVS, CDR2 FNYEAQ. The CDR3: CASSPMTWGDREKLFF. For the CDR3, the DNA is TGTGCCAGCAGCCCTATGACGTGGGGGGATCGGGAAAAACTGTTTTTT. Looking up the rest from reference TRBV7-6 and TRBJ1-4 gives the full variable domain: GAGVSQSPRYKVTKRGQDVALRCDPISGHVSLYWYRQALGQGPEFLTYFNYEAQQDKSGLPNDRFSAERPEGSISTLTIQRTEQRDSAMYRCASSPMTWGDREKLFFGSGTQLSVL.

This clone occurred once. The chain uses TRBV28 and TRBJ2-5; D unresolved. The CDR3 has 11 amino acids. V lost 6 bases and J lost 2, with 4 bases in between. Germline CDR1 and CDR2: MDHEN and SYDVKM. The CDR3 DNA follows: TGTGCCAGCAGGGGTCAAGAGACCCAGTACTTC. Its translation is CASRGQETQYF. Full variable domain (missing parts from reference TRBV28 and TRBJ2-5): DVKVTQSSRYLVKRTGEKVFLECVQDMDHENMFWYRQDPGLGLRLIYFSYDVKMKEKGDIPEGYSVSREKKERFSLILESASTNQTSMYLCASRGQETQYFGPGTRLLVL.

This clone was observed many times. The chain combines TRBV27 with TRBJ1-2; D is perhaps TRBD1 (5 bases). The V and J ends lost 4 bases and 2 bases respectively, with 14 bases between them. CDR1 and CDR2 (germline): MNHEY, SMNVEV (reference sequence). The CDR3 has 15 amino acids. CDR3 protein: CASSSRGWGNYGYTF. As DNA, the CDR3 is TGTGCCAGCAGTTCTCGGGGGTGGGGGAACTATGGCTACACCTTC.

The chain joins TRBV7-9 to TRBJ2-7; D not resolved. V was clipped by 5 bases and J by 6 bases, with 8 bases between them. CDR1 is SEHNR and CDR2 is FQNEAQ in the germline V gene (reference sequence). CDR3 length: 11 residues. CDR3 residues: CASSQDSEQYF. CDR3 nucleotides: TGTGCCAGCAGCCAAGACTCCGAGCAGTACTTC.

The V call is TRBV19, the J call TRBJ2-5, with D possibly being TRBD1 or TRBD2 (5 bases each). Germline V gene data show CDR1 as LNHDA and CDR2 as SQIVND (reference sequence). This CDR3 comprises 16 residues. Trimming took 5 bases from V and 4 from J, leaving 20 bases between them. CDR3 residues: CASSPAPGAGGETQYF. The CDR3 coding sequence is TGTGCCAGTAGTCCGGCCCCCGGGGCAGGTGGAGAGACCCAGTACTTC.

This chain joins TRBV6-5 and TRBJ1-3; D is perhaps TRBD1 (5 bases). This CDR3 has 12 residues. V lost 6 bases, J lost 9 bases, and 12 bases lay in between. Per the germline V gene, CDR1 is MNHEY and CDR2 is SVGAGI. This CDR3 reads CASSFGGGTIYF. CDR3 nucleotide sequence: TGTGCCAGCAGCTTTGGCGGGGGCACCATATATTTT.

The rearrangement uses TRBV18 and TRBJ1-1, with D uncertain. This CDR3 is 15 amino acids long. V gave up 7 bases and J gave up 2 bases, with 17 bases separating them. Germline-derived CDR1 and CDR2 are KGHSH and LQKENI. CDR3 amino acids: CASFPKAPPNTEAFF. Here the CDR3 DNA reads TGTGCCAGCTTCCCCAAGGCCCCCCCCAACACTGAAGCTTTCTTT.

This chain links TRBV7-6 with TRBJ1-6; D ambiguous. The CDR3 consists of 13 residues. V lost 0 bases to trimming and J lost 10 bases, with 7 bases between them. Germline V lookup: CDR1 SGHVS, CDR2 FNYEAQ. CDR3 protein: CASSLAGGSPLHF. The CDR3 DNA is TGTGCCAGCAGCTTAGCGGGCGGGTCACCCCTCCACTTT. The full variable domain, completed using reference TRBV7-6 and TRBJ1-6, is GAGVSQSPRYKVTKRGQDVALRCDPISGHVSLYWYRQALGQGPEFLTYFNYEAQQDKSGLPNDRFSAERPEGSISTLTIQRTEQRDSAMYRCASSLAGGSPLHFGNGTRLTVT.

The genes are TRBV30 and TRBJ1-5; D is uncertain. Germline loops: CDR1 GTSNPN, CDR2 SVGIG (reference sequence). There are 13 residues in the CDR3. In DNA, the CDR3 is TGTGCTTCCTCCGAGGGTGTCAATCAGCCCCAGCATTTT. This gives the protein CASSEGVNQPQHF.

The chain couples TRBV5-6 to TRBJ2-3; TRBD2 aligns across 7 bases. The germline CDR1 and CDR2 sequences are SGHDT and YYEEEE. The junction had 12 bases not matched to a gene; V was cut back by 3 bases and J by 2 bases. The CDR3 extends over 17 amino acids. CDR3 region: CASSSLLAGFYTDTQYF. As DNA, the CDR3 is TGTGCCAGCAGCTCCCTCTTAGCGGGCTTCTACACAGATACGCAGTATTTT. Full variable domain (outside the CDR3, taken from reference TRBV5-6 and TRBJ2-3): DAGVTQSPTHLIKTRGQQVTLRCSPKSGHDTVSWYQQALGQGPQFIFQYYEEEERQRGNFPDRFSGHQFPNYSSELNVNALLLGDSALYLCASSSLLAGFYTDTQYFGPGTRLTVL.

The V and J genes are TRBV14 and TRBJ1-4; 8 bases agree with TRBD1. The CDR3 totals 16 residues. Trimming cost V 4 bases and J 6 bases; bases outside gene matches: 10. Germline V CDR1 and CDR2: SGHDN, FVKESK. This CDR3 is CASSPHARTGYEKLFF. DNA for the CDR3: TGTGCCAGCAGCCCCCACGCTAGGACAGGGTATGAAAAACTGTTTTTT.

The rearrangement uses TRBV27 and TRBJ2-1; no definite D call. Germline values: CDR1 MNHEY, CDR2 SMNVEV (reference sequence). Between the trimmed V and J ends, which lost 6 bases and 0 bases, there was a span of 15 bases. CDR3 length: 16 residues. In nucleotides, the CDR3 is TGTGCCAGCAGACTGCACCAGGCCCTCTCCTACAATGAGCAGTTCTTC. Translated, it gives CASRLHQALSYNEQFF.

This chain joins TRBV10-3 and TRBJ2-1, with D perhaps TRBD1 or TRBD2 (6 bases each). The CDR3 length is 13 residues. CDR1 is ENHRY and CDR2 is SYGVKD in the germline V gene. CDR3 DNA: TGTGCATCGGGGGAACAGGGAAACAATGAGCAGTTCTTC. Its translation: CASGEQGNNEQFF.

This chain links TRBV5-1 with TRBJ2-6; D is possibly TRBD1 (6 bases). The V gene lost 3 bases and the J gene lost 4 bases, with 14 bases spanning the gap. Germline V gene lookup returns CDR1 SGHRS and CDR2 YFSETQ. This CDR3 comprises 16 residues. Written as DNA, the CDR3 is TGCGCCAGCAGCTGGGGGCAGGGTCCCGGGGCCAACGTCCTGACTTTC. Its translation is CASSWGQGPGANVLTF.

The V gene is TRBV25-1, the J gene TRBJ1-1; D is ambiguous. The ends were cut back, 4 bases at V and 6 bases at J, with 18 bases in the middle. The CDR3 extends over 15 amino acids. CDR1 is MGHDK, CDR2 SYGVNS, per germline. The DNA for the CDR3 is TGTGCCAGCAGTGGTCCCCGTTTGACCTCTGCTGAAGCTTTCTTT. This gives the protein CASSGPRLTSAEAFF.